Each of the 32 T cell receptor beta chains below was sequenced from the same sample in a study of PD-1 blockade in classical Hodgkin lymphoma. No patient escaped relapse after autologous stem cell transplantation, and brentuximab vedotin exposure varied. The protocol was immunoSEQ multiplex PCR, while the TCRdb copy is restricted to in-frame clones and leaves out a portion. The repertoire consists of about 98,000 clones, with around nine tenths occurring once and the leading ten covering less than 3.5%. Specimen: peripheral blood mononuclear cells (PBMCs), collected at baseline. The receptors stem from a human donor with classical Hodgkin lymphoma.

The chain couples TRBV7-8 to TRBJ2-3, with 12 positions matching TRBD2. Per germline, CDR1 SGHVS and CDR2 FQNEAQ. Trimming cost V 2 bases and J 1 base; bases outside gene matches: 4. The CDR3 has 17 residues. CDR3 in amino acids: CASSLQWTSGGTDTQYF. DNA for the CDR3: TGTGCCAGCAGCTTACAGTGGACTAGCGGGGGCACAGATACGCAGTATTTT.

This chain uses TRBV19 with TRBJ2-7; possible D gene TRBD1, 6 bases. Per germline, CDR1 LNHDA and CDR2 SQIVND (reference sequence). With 7 bases removed from V and 2 bases from J, the gap between germline ends came to 15 bases. CDR3 length: 14 amino acids. DNA of the CDR3: TGTGCCAGTAAATCTCAGGGGTCCGCCTACGAGCAGTACTTC. This translates into CASKSQGSAYEQYF. The full variable domain, completed using reference TRBV19 and TRBJ2-7, is DGGITQSPKYLFRKEGQNVTLSCEQNLNHDAMYWYRQDPGQGLRLIYYSQIVNDFQKGDIAEGYSVSREKKESFPLTVTSAQKNPTAFYLCASKSQGSAYEQYFGPGTRLTVT.

The CDR3 region is CASSLSWEDPLGGANVLTF. The CDR3 DNA is TGTGCCAGCAGTTTATCCTGGGAGGATCCCCTCGGTGGGGCCAACGTCCTGACTTTC. The chain couples TRBV27 to TRBJ2-6, with D possibly TRBD2 on 6 matching bases. Trimming cost V 0 bases and J 3 bases, with 18 bases left between them. The germline CDR1 and CDR2 sequences are MNHEY and SMNVEV (reference sequence). This CDR3 spans 19 amino acids. The variable domain in full, with the rest retrieved from reference TRBV27 and TRBJ2-6, is EAQVTQNPRYLITVTGKKLTVTCSQNMNHEYMSWYRQDPGLGLRQIYYSMNVEVTDKGDVPEGYKVSRKEKRNFPLILESPSPNQTSLYFCASSLSWEDPLGGANVLTFGAGSRLTVL.

The CDR3 nucleotides read TGTGCCAGCAACGATACAGGGCTAGGGTGGGTCATTCAGTACTTC. Translated, it gives CASNDTGLGWVIQYF. The V gene is TRBV5-4, the J gene TRBJ2-4; tentative D call: TRBD1 (6 bases). The CDR3 is 15 amino acids. The V gene's germline CDR1 is SGHNT and CDR2 YYREEE (reference sequence). The germline V and J ends were trimmed by 6 bases and 9 bases, with 22 bases remaining between them.

The table lists this clone with a count of one. V and J are TRBV10-3 and TRBJ1-2, with 7 positions matching TRBD1. The CDR3 runs to 16 residues. J was trimmed by 0 bases and V by 2 bases; bases with no gene match: 6. Germline V gene sequence: CDR1 ENHRY, CDR2 SYGVKD. The CDR3 is CAISELQGRPNYGYTF. The CDR3 nucleotides are TGTGCCATCAGTGAGCTACAGGGGCGACCTAACTATGGCTACACCTTC.

This chain joins TRBV11-2 and TRBJ1-1; no clear D. The CDR3 contains 13 residues. Trimming took off 1 base at V and 1 base at J, with 4 bases between the two ends. The germline V gene encodes CDR1 SGHAT and CDR2 FQNNGV. Here the CDR3 reads CASSLVENTEAFF. The DNA for the CDR3 is TGTGCCAGCAGCTTAGTTGAGAACACTGAAGCTTTCTTT.

In the case of this clone: The CDR3 ends on some other residue instead of the conserved phenylalanine or tryptophan, so this is likely a read error. This chain links TRBV19 with TRBJ1-1, with 7 bases identical to TRBD1. Germline loops: CDR1 LNHDA, CDR2 SQIVND (reference sequence). There are 15 residues in the CDR3. V lost 4 bases, J lost 6 bases, and 11 bases stayed unmatched. CDR3 DNA: TGTGCCAGTAGTAGGGGCCAGGGGCAGGGGGCTGAAGCTTTCCTT. This sequence encodes CASSRGQGQGAEAFL.

This rearrangement joins TRBV5-6 to TRBJ2-7, with 9 nucleotides matching TRBD1. The J segment lost 4 bases and the V segment lost 0 bases, leaving 2 bases of the junction unmatched. The V gene's germline CDR1 is SGHDT and CDR2 YYEEEE. The CDR3 spans 14 residues. The CDR3: CASSLDRGPYEQYF. The CDR3 DNA reads TGTGCCAGCAGCTTGGACAGGGGGCCATACGAGCAGTACTTC. Filled out from reference TRBV5-6 and TRBJ2-7, the complete variable domain reads DAGVTQSPTHLIKTRGQQVTLRCSPKSGHDTVSWYQQALGQGPQFIFQYYEEEERQRGNFPDRFSGHQFPNYSSELNVNALLLGDSALYLCASSLDRGPYEQYFGPGTRLTVT.

The chain has TRBV20-1 and TRBJ2-3; D is possibly TRBD2 (5 bases). CDR3 length equals 11 residues. V was cut by 5 bases and J by 11 bases, with 14 bases left in between. Germline-derived CDR1 and CDR2 are DFQATT and SNEGSKA (reference sequence). The CDR3: CSASDSARQYF. The CDR3 nucleotides are TGCAGTGCTTCGGACTCCGCCCGGCAGTATTTT.

This clone is a singleton in its sample. The gene calls are TRBV10-2 and TRBJ2-7, with 7 bases identical to TRBD2. The V gene's germline CDR1 is WSHSY and CDR2 SAAADI. The CDR3 runs to 14 residues. V lost 6 bases, J lost 0 bases, and 5 bases stayed unmatched. This chain's CDR3 is CASSEGGSSYEQYF. Written as DNA, the CDR3 is TGCGCCAGCAGCGAGGGAGGGAGCTCCTACGAGCAGTACTTC.

The J gene is TRBJ1-2, the V gene TRBV19, with TRBD1 matching over 7 bases. CDR1 LNHDA and CDR2 SQIVND come from the germline V gene (reference sequence). The CDR3 is 15 amino acids. J lost 4 bases, V lost 3 bases, and 8 bases had no gene match. The CDR3, as DNA: TGTGCCAGTAGTATTGAGAACAGGGGAACCTATGGCTACACCTTC. This translates into CASSIENRGTYGYTF.

J is TRBJ1-2 and V is TRBV10-3, with a weak D call TRBD1 (5 bases). Germline V gene lookup returns CDR1 ENHRY and CDR2 SYGVKD. The V and J ends lost 0 bases and 8 bases respectively, with 28 bases between them. This CDR3 spans 19 amino acids. Here the CDR3 DNA reads TGTGCCATCAGTGAGTCCCCAGTCCCTAAGGAGTCCCCGGGGGGGGGCTACACCTTC. Protein sequence: CAISESPVPKESPGGGYTF.

This clone was counted a few times. This chain joins TRBV19 and TRBJ2-6; D gene uncertain. V lost 7 bases and J lost 4, with 14 bases in between. The CDR3 sequence is 15 residues long. CDR1 and CDR2 (germline): LNHDA, SQIVND (reference sequence). The CDR3 nucleotides are TGTGCCAGTACCCCCAGGATAACCGGGGCCAACGTCCTGACTTTC. Translated, it gives CASTPRITGANVLTF.

The V call is TRBV25-1, the J call TRBJ2-7, with D perhaps TRBD1 (5 bases). This CDR3 comprises 13 residues. V was shortened by 11 bases and J by 0 bases, with 14 bases between the two germline ends. The germline V gene encodes CDR1 MGHDK and CDR2 SYGVNS. The CDR3 coding sequence is TGTGCCGCTGAACCCAGGGTCTCCTACGAGCAGTACTTC. Its translation is CAAEPRVSYEQYF.

The chain recombines TRBV27 with TRBJ1-5; 9 nucleotides agree with TRBD1. Germline V CDR1 and CDR2: MNHEY, SMNVEV (reference sequence). The V and J ends lost 10 bases and 3 bases, in that order; junction bases with no gene match: 10. The CDR3 totals 15 residues. This CDR3 is CATRDRAGVNQPQHF. The CDR3 region has the DNA TGTGCCACTAGGGACAGGGCTGGTGTCAATCAGCCCCAGCATTTT.

A word on this clone: This specimen includes other DNA sequences encoding the same CDR3. V is TRBV28 and J is TRBJ1-1; D uncertain. Germline V lookup: CDR1 MDHEN, CDR2 SYDVKM. V lost 3 bases and J lost 0, with 2 bases in between. The CDR3 is made up of 12 amino acids. In DNA form, the CDR3 reads TGTGCCAGCAGTTTTTTGAACACTGAAGCTTTCTTT. The encoded protein is CASSFLNTEAFF.

The chain carries TRBV5-1 and TRBJ2-6; D perhaps matches TRBD1 (6 bases). V was pared by 0 bases and J by 1 base, with 17 bases between. Germline values: CDR1 SGHRS, CDR2 YFSETQ. The CDR3 covers 19 residues. CDR3 coding DNA: TGCGCCAGCAGCTTGGGACGTATCGACAGGACATCTGGGGCCAACGTCCTGACTTTC. This translates into CASSLGRIDRTSGANVLTF.

This chain's CDR3 is CASSPPGEDIKQYF. In DNA form, the CDR3 reads TGTGCCAGTAGCCCACCGGGGGAGGATATCAAGCAGTACTTC. The chain carries TRBV19 and TRBJ2-7, with D possibly matching TRBD2 (6 bases). The CDR3 runs to 14 residues. Trimming shortened V by 6 bases and J by 8 bases, and 20 bases separated the two germline ends. CDR1 and CDR2 (germline): LNHDA, SQIVND (reference sequence).

V gene TRBV6-1 combines with J gene TRBJ1-5; unclear D gene. The CDR3 contains 17 residues. The V end lost 4 bases, the J end lost 0 bases, and 16 bases lay between the germline ends. CDR1 and CDR2 from the germline V gene are MNHNS and SASEGT. This CDR3 is CASSGLRAGYSNQPQHF. The CDR3 DNA reads as TGTGCCAGCAGTGGATTAAGGGCGGGATATAGCAATCAGCCCCAGCATTTT.

This chain uses TRBV5-4 with TRBJ2-5; 11 nucleotides line up with TRBD1. CDR1 is SGHNT and CDR2 is YYREEE in the germline V gene (reference sequence). Trimming cost V 0 bases and J 1 base; bases outside gene matches: 5. The CDR3 sequence is 17 residues long. CDR3 sequence: CASSLVVGTGGQETQYF. Here the CDR3 DNA reads TGTGCCAGCAGCTTGGTAGTCGGGACAGGGGGCCAAGAGACCCAGTACTTC.

The chain joins TRBV6-1 to TRBJ2-7; 10 bases are a match to TRBD2. CDR3 length: 14 amino acids. After removal of 6 bases from V and 2 bases from J, the junction contained 4 bases not matched to a gene. Germline CDR1 reads MNHNS; CDR2 reads SASEGT. Here the CDR3 reads CASRTSGLTYEQYF. CDR3 nucleotides: TGTGCCAGCAGGACTAGCGGGCTTACCTACGAGCAGTACTTC.

This rearrangement joins TRBV5-1 to TRBJ2-2; TRBD1 agrees at 8 bases. Per germline, CDR1 SGHRS and CDR2 YFSETQ. The CDR3 has 16 residues. V lost 0 bases, J lost 0 bases, and 1 base stayed unmatched. The CDR3, as DNA: TGCGCCAGCAGCTTGGGGACAGGGTCGAACACCGGGGAGCTGTTTTTT. Translated: CASSLGTGSNTGELFF.

The chain employs TRBV28 and TRBJ1-5; TRBD1 might be the D (6 bases). Deletions cut 6 bases from V and 3 bases from J, with 12 bases between. The CDR3 has 14 residues. Germline CDR1 MDHEN, CDR2 SYDVKM. The CDR3: CASSLRQANQPQHF. The CDR3 coding sequence is TGTGCCAGCAGCCTGAGACAGGCCAATCAGCCCCAGCATTTT.

The V and J genes are TRBV6-6 and TRBJ2-7, with a possible D match to TRBD1 (5 bases). The germline CDR1 and CDR2 sequences are MNHNY and SVGAGI (reference sequence). V lost 4 bases to trimming and J lost 4 bases, with 14 bases between them. This CDR3 spans 14 amino acids. CDR3 region: CASSLTGTPYEQYF. CDR3 in DNA: TGTGCCAGCAGTTTAACAGGTACCCCTTACGAGCAGTACTTC.

The chain has TRBV28 and TRBJ1-3; 9 bases map to TRBD1. This CDR3 has 17 residues. From germline, CDR1 is MDHEN and CDR2 SYDVKM. V lost 3 bases and J lost 7; bases outside the gene matches: 13. The DNA for the CDR3 is TGTGCCAGCAGTTTGCCCGAGGACAGGGGCTTTCGGAACACCATATATTTT. It encodes CASSLPEDRGFRNTIYF.

The V and J genes are TRBV6-1 and TRBJ2-2, with D possibly being TRBD1 (6 bases). The CDR3 has 13 residues. Between the trimmed V and J ends, which lost 2 bases and 13 bases, there was a span of 14 bases. CDR1 and CDR2 from the germline V gene are MNHNS and SASEGT. The CDR3 sequence: CASSEYREVGLFF. The CDR3 DNA reads as TGTGCCAGCAGTGAATACAGGGAAGTCGGGCTGTTTTTT.

The rearrangement links TRBV2 to TRBJ1-4; no clear D. The CDR3 has 15 amino acids. V was cut by 3 bases and J by 7 bases, with 15 bases left in between. Per the germline V gene, CDR1 is SNHLY and CDR2 is FYNNEI. CDR3 bases: TGTGCCAGCAGTGATCCCCCAACAGCGGGTGAAAAACTGTTTTTT. Translating gives CASSDPPTAGEKLFF.

The gene calls are TRBV9 and TRBJ2-5; 7 bases agree with TRBD1. The CDR3 spans 15 residues. The J segment lost 4 bases and the V segment lost 3 bases, leaving 9 bases of the junction unmatched. Germline CDR1 reads SGDLS; CDR2 reads YYNGEE. CDR3 sequence: CASSGTTGPSETQYF. The CDR3 DNA reads as TGTGCCAGCAGCGGGACGACAGGGCCCTCAGAGACCCAGTACTTC.

J is TRBJ2-1 and V is TRBV18; TRBD1 matches 8 bases. With 3 bases clipped from V and 4 bases from J, the junction kept 5 bases outside the gene matches. This CDR3 has 15 residues. CDR1 KGHSH and CDR2 LQKENI come from the germline V gene. The CDR3 coding sequence is TGTGCCAGCTCACCCGGACAGGGACAATACAATGAGCAGTTCTTC. It is translated as CASSPGQGQYNEQFF.

This clone has a single count. V gene TRBV7-5 combines with J gene TRBJ1-5; TRBD1 reflects the table's D call only, with no check against the DNA. TRBV7-5 is deemed a pseudogene. The CDR3 is 13 residues long. CDR3 in amino acids: CARSRTSPQPQHF. DNA for the CDR3: TGTGCCAGAAGCCGGACATCCCCTCAGCCCCAGCATTTT.

The chain carries TRBV4-1 and TRBJ2-1, with D perhaps matching TRBD2 (5 bases). This CDR3 has 16 residues. CDR1 is MGHRA and CDR2 is YSYEKL in the germline V gene. V was cut by 0 bases and J by 3 bases, with 12 bases left in between. Here the CDR3 reads CASSQDRRLLYNEQFF. The DNA for the CDR3 is TGCGCCAGCAGCCAAGATCGCAGACTACTCTACAATGAGCAGTTCTTC.

The chain carries TRBV27 and TRBJ1-5, with D possibly TRBD1 on 5 matching bases. Germline CDR1 reads MNHEY; CDR2 reads SMNVEV (reference sequence). This CDR3 contains 16 residues. Trimming removed 0 bases at V and 6 bases at J, with 15 bases between. Here the CDR3 reads CASSLSGGMAIQPQHF. In DNA form, the CDR3 reads TGTGCCAGCAGTTTATCGGGGGGAATGGCAATTCAGCCCCAGCATTTT.